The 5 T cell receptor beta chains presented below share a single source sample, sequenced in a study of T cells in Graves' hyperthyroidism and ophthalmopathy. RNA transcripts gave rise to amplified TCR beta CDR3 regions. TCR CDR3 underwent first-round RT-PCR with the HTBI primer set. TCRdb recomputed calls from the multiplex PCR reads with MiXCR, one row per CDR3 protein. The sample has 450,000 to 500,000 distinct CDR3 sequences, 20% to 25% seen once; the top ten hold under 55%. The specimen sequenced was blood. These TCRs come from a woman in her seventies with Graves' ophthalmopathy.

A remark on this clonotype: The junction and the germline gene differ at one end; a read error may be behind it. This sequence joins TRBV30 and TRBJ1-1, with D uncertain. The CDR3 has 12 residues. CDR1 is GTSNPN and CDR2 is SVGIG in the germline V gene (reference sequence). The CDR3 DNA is TGTGCCCGGAGGAAAGGAAGAACTGAAGCTTTCTTT. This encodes CARRKGRTEAFF.

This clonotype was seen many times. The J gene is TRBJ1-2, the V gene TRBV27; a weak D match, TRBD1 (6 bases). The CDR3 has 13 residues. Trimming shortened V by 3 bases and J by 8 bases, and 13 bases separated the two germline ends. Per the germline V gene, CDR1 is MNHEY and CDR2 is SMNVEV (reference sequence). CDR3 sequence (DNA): TGTGCCAGCAGTTTTCTTCAGGGGATGGGCTACACCTTC. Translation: CASSFLQGMGYTF.

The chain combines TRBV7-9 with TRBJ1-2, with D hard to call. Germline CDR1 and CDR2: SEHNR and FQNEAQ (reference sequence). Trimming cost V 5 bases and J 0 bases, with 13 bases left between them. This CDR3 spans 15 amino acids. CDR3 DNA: TGTGCCAGCAGCAAGGACGGAACCTCTAACTATGGCTACACCTTC. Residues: CASSKDGTSNYGYTF.

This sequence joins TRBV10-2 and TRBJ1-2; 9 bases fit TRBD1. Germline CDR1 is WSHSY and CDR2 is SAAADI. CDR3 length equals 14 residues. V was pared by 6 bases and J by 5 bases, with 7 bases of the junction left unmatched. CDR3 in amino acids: CASSRDRVGYGYTF. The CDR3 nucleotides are TGCGCCAGCAGCCGGGACAGGGTCGGATATGGCTACACCTTC.

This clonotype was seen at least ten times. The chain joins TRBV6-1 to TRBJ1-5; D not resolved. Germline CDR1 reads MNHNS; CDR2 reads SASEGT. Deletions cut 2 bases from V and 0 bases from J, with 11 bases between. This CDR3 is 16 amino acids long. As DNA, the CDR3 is TGTGCCAGCAGTGAACTCGGGGAGTATAGCAATCAGCCCCAGCATTTT. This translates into CASSELGEYSNQPQHF.